This is a list of T cell receptor beta chains from one sample in a study of blood T cell repertoires in COVID-19. Assay used: immunoSEQ multiplex PCR; TCRdb lists only in-frame clones, some missing. The sample has 230,000 or so clones, about four fifths seen once; the top ten hold about 9%. Sequenced: peripheral blood. Receptors originate from a man aged 35 to 55 with active or convalescent COVID-19. The CDR3 runs from the conserved cysteine through the conserved F or W. The D gene is left open where the match is weak. The size entry is marked missing in some rows and otherwise reads once, few, many or a size class.

clone_size j_call d_call v_call cdr3_nt cdr3_aa
. TRBJ2-7 . TRBV11-3 TGTGCCAGCAGCGCTCGAGGCTCCCAGTACGAGCAGTACTTC CASSARGSQYEQYF
. TRBJ2-7 TRBD1 TRBV19 TGTGCCAGTAGTATTTCGACAGGGGTCTTAGAGCAGTACTTC CASSISTGVLEQYF
few TRBJ1-2 TRBD1 TRBV2 TGTGCCAGCAGCTTCGGACAGGGCCCCTATGGCTACACCTTC CASSFGQGPYGYTF
. TRBJ1-2 TRBD1 TRBV2 TGTGCCAGCAGTGAAGCAGGGGGCTACTATGGCTACACCTTC CASSEAGGYYGYTF
. TRBJ2-2 . TRBV10-1 TGCGCCAGCCGAGCAAGTATGAACGGGGAGCTGTTTTTT CASRASMNGELFF
. TRBJ2-3 TRBD2 TRBV15 TGTGCCACCAGCAGAGATCCGGGGGGGTTCACAGATACGCAGTATTTT CATSRDPGGFTDTQYF
. TRBJ1-4 TRBD1 TRBV5-1 TGCGCCAGCAGCTTGGTAGCAGGGGGCCCTGAAAAACTGTTTTTT CASSLVAGGPEKLFF
. TRBJ2-2 TRBD1 TRBV7-2 TGTGCCACAAAACCGGGACAGGGGCACACCGGGGAGCTGTTTTTT CATKPGQGHTGELFF
. TRBJ2-3 . TRBV29-1 TGCAGCGTTGCCTTTGTCCATCCGGCAGATACGCAGTATTTT CSVAFVHPADTQYF
. TRBJ2-5 . TRBV12-3/TRBV12-4 TGTGCCAGCAGTTTAGACGAGGGGACCCAGTACTTC CASSLDEGTQYF
. TRBJ1-2 TRBD1 TRBV3-1/TRBV3-2 TGTGCCAGCAGCCGACAGGGGCCCTATGGCTACACCTTC CASSRQGPYGYTF
. TRBJ2-7 TRBD1 TRBV28 TGTGCCAGCAGTCCCAACATCAGGGGGCGGTACGAGCAGTACTTC CASSPNIRGRYEQYF
. TRBJ2-1 TRBD1 TRBV7-9 TGTGCCAGCACCGACGTGGACAGGGCGAATCACAATGAGCAGTTCTTC CASTDVDRANHNEQFF
. TRBJ2-4 TRBD1 TRBV4-1 TGCGCCAGCAGCCAGGAGCCGGGACAGGGTGGCGGCATTCAGTACTTC CASSQEPGQGGGIQYF
. TRBJ2-1 TRBD2 TRBV9 TGTGCCAGCAGCGCCCGGGGGGAGGGTGAGCAGTTCTTC CASSARGEGEQFF
. TRBJ1-6 . TRBV21-1 TGTGCCAGCAGCAAGGGCCGGGGACAGAGTTATAATTCACCCCTCCACTTT CASSKGRGQSYNSPLHF
. TRBJ1-4 . TRBV3-1/TRBV3-2 TGTGCCAGCACTCTACCGAGGGTACCTAATGAAAAACTGTTTTTT CASTLPRVPNEKLFF
. TRBJ1-3 . TRBV12-3/TRBV12-4 TGTGCCAGCAGCCCCCGGGGGGGGAACACCATATATTTT CASSPRGGNTIYF
. TRBJ1-4 . TRBV3-1/TRBV3-2 TGTGCCAGCAGCCATACCGGGGGGCGCGGTACTAATGAAAAACTGTTTTTT CASSHTGGRGTNEKLFF
. TRBJ2-3 . TRBV24-1 TGTGCCACCAGTGATCCGGCAGATACGCAGTATTTT CATSDPADTQYF
. TRBJ2-7 TRBD1 TRBV30 TGTGCCTGGAGTCGACGACAGGGGGCCTACGAGCAGTACTTC CAWSRRQGAYEQYF
. TRBJ2-1 . TRBV19 TGTGCCAGTAGTATACCTCCGCGGGGAAGGTACTACAATGAGCAGTTCTTC CASSIPPRGRYYNEQFF
. TRBJ1-2 . TRBV29-1 TGCAGCGACCTCGGGGAGGGCTATGGCTACACCTTC CSDLGEGYGYTF
. TRBJ1-1 TRBD1 TRBV7-9 TGTGCCAGCAGCGACCCGGGACAGGGAGGGACTGAAGCTTTCTTT CASSDPGQGGTEAFF
few TRBJ2-1 . TRBV6-2/TRBV6-3 TGTGCCAGCAGTTATCCACTTCACAGAAACAATGAGCAGTTCTTC CASSYPLHRNNEQFF
. TRBJ2-3 . TRBV6-6 TGTGCCAGCAAGGAGGCAGATACGCAGTATTTT CASKEADTQYF
. TRBJ2-1 TRBD1 TRBV9 TGTGCCAGCAGCTCAGGACAGGGGGCTGTAGATGAGCAGTTCTTC CASSSGQGAVDEQFF
. TRBJ1-5 TRBD1 TRBV28 TGTGCCAGCAGCGCCCCAGGGCAGGGGGAGAGTCAGCCCCAGCATTTT CASSAPGQGESQPQHF
. TRBJ1-6 . TRBV6-5 TGTGCCAGCATTGGGGGGGCCGGCTCACCCCTCCACTTT CASIGGAGSPLHF
. TRBJ1-4 . TRBV10-3 TGTGCCACCAGAGGGGTTAATGAAAAACTGTTTTTT CATRGVNEKLFF
once TRBJ2-1 TRBD2 TRBV14 TGTGCCAGCAGCCGGGACAGCGGGAGGGCCCGGTGGGACAATGAGCAGTTCTTC CASSRDSGRARWDNEQFF
. TRBJ2-2 . TRBV5-6 TGTGCCAGCAGCCTGGGGCTCACCGGGGAGCTGTTTTTT CASSLGLTGELFF
. TRBJ2-1 . TRBV25-1 TGTGCCAGCACGAGCGGGTCGGCCTACAATGAGCAGTTCTTC CASTSGSAYNEQFF
. TRBJ1-2 . TRBV6-5 TGTGCCAGCAGTACCAGGGGATTCGGCTACACCTTC CASSTRGFGYTF
. TRBJ1-6 TRBD1 TRBV2 TGTGCCAGCAGTGGGACAGGGAGCTCCTATAATTCACCCCTCCACTTT CASSGTGSSYNSPLHF
. TRBJ1-6 . TRBV19 TGTGCCAGTAGTATACCTCAGTTTAATTCACCCCTCCACTTT CASSIPQFNSPLHF
. TRBJ2-5 . TRBV3-1/TRBV3-2 TGTGCCAGCAGCCAAGTCTTGGCAGGGAAAGAGACCCAGTACTTC CASSQVLAGKETQYF
. TRBJ1-5 . TRBV6-5 TGTGCCAGCAGTCGTACGAGATATAGCAATCAGCCCCAGCATTTT CASSRTRYSNQPQHF
. TRBJ2-1 TRBD1 TRBV6-6 TGTGCCAGCAGGACAGGGGGCAATGAGCAGTTCTTC CASRTGGNEQFF
. TRBJ1-4 TRBD1 TRBV9 TGTGCCAGCAGCGTCTCAGGGGGCAGGACTAATGAAAAACTGTTTTTT CASSVSGGRTNEKLFF
. TRBJ1-1 TRBD1 TRBV12-5 TGTGCTAGTGGTCCCACGACAGGGGGCACTGAAGCTTTCTTT CASGPTTGGTEAFF
. TRBJ2-7 . TRBV24-1 TGTGCCACCAGTGATTCCACTATATGGGAGCAGTACTTC CATSDSTIWEQYF
. TRBJ2-6 TRBD1 TRBV3-1/TRBV3-2 TGTGCCAGCAGCCAATCCGGGACAGGGTCTTTTGTAGCTTTC CASSQSGTGSFVAF
. TRBJ1-6 . TRBV6-1 TGTGCCAGCAGTGATTACTCGGAGAATAATTCACCCCTCCACTTT CASSDYSENNSPLHF
. TRBJ2-2 . TRBV6-5 TGTGCCAGCCGTACGAGGAGCGCCTCCGGGGAGCTGTTTTTT CASRTRSASGELFF
. TRBJ1-4 . TRBV28 TGTGCCAGCAGTTTAGGGGGGTTCGGGGAAAAACTGTTTTTT CASSLGGFGEKLFF
. TRBJ2-2 . TRBV6-5 TGTGCCAGCAGTTACTCGAACACGAACGGGGAGCTGTTTTTT CASSYSNTNGELFF
. TRBJ2-5 TRBD1 TRBV19 TGTGCCAGTAGAACCGACAGGGGCCCCCAAGAGACCCAGTACTTC CASRTDRGPQETQYF
. TRBJ2-7 TRBD1 TRBV18 TGTGCCAGCTCACCACCGTACCGGACAGGGTACGAGCAGTACTTC CASSPPYRTGYEQYF
. TRBJ2-3 . TRBV5-1 TGCGCCAGCAGCTTGACACCCACAGATACGCAGTATTTT CASSLTPTDTQYF
. TRBJ2-1 . TRBV25-1 TGTGCCAGCAGGAGGACTACGAACCTCAATGAGCAGTTCTTC CASRRTTNLNEQFF
. TRBJ2-3 TRBD2 TRBV20-1 TGCAGTGCTAGTCCAAGCGGGGGGGCCTCGGGTACGCAGTATTTT CSASPSGGASGTQYF
. TRBJ1-2 TRBD1 TRBV6-5 TGTGCCAGCGGACAGGGGGCGAACTATGGCTACACCTTC CASGQGANYGYTF
. TRBJ1-2 TRBD1 TRBV19 TGTGCCAGTAGCCTCGGGGGACAGCTCGCCTCTGGCTACACCTTC CASSLGGQLASGYTF
. TRBJ1-5 . TRBV30 TGTGCCTGGAGCTTCACAGCTTATAGCAATCAGCCCCAGCATTTT CAWSFTAYSNQPQHF
. TRBJ1-6 TRBD1 TRBV5-1 TGCGCCAGCAGCTTGGTAGGGACAGGGGGTAATTCACCCCTCCACTTT CASSLVGTGGNSPLHF
few TRBJ2-4 . TRBV6-2/TRBV6-3 TGTGCCAGCAGTTATCCGGGAAAAAACATTCAGTACTTC CASSYPGKNIQYF
. TRBJ1-4 . TRBV6-5 TGTGCCAGCAGACTCCGGGACACCGGGGAAAAACTGTTTTTT CASRLRDTGEKLFF
few TRBJ2-3 TRBD1 TRBV7-2 TGTGCCAGCAGCGGACAGGGTTCCACAGATACGCAGTATTTT CASSGQGSTDTQYF